This T cell receptor beta chain was identified during a study of neurological immune-mediated disorders. This clonotype was seen ten or more times. The antigen is not known. The starting material, 2 million PBMCs stored at -80 C, gave rise to the unsorted libraries. General study points: When grouped phylogenetically, the repertoires of 18 of the 34 multiple sclerosis patients fell together in one related-CDR3 cluster, which is a possible signature.

TCRdb independently ran MiXCR on the 5' RACE reads; one entry per CDR3 protein. The data contain about 65,000 distinct CDR3 sequences, 4.1% of them seen just once; the ten biggest clones take up under 3%. The sample was PBMCs. The sequence came from a man aged 45 to 65 with multiple sclerosis.

The CDR3 DNA is TGCGCCAGCAGCTTGGTGTCAGGGGGTGGAAATGAGCAGTTCTTC. Its protein is CASSLVSGGGNEQFF. V usage is TRBV5-1 and J usage is TRBJ2-1, with 7 bases fitting TRBD1. Trimming at V came to 0 bases and at J to 7 bases, leaving 7 bases not matched to a gene. CDR3 length equals 15 residues. Looked up from germline, CDR1 is SGHRS and CDR2 is YFSETQ.